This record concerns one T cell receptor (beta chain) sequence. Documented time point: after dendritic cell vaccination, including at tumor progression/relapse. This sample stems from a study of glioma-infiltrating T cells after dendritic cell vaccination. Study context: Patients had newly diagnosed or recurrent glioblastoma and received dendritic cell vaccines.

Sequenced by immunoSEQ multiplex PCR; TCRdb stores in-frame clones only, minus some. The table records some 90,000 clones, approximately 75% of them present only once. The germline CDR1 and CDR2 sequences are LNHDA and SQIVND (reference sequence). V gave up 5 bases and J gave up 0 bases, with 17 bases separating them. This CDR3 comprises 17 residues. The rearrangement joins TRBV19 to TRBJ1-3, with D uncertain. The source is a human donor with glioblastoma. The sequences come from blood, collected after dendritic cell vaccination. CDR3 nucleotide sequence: TGTGCCAGTAGTGAGGAGGGAGGGCTGAGCTCTGGAAACACCATATATTTT. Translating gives CASSEEGGLSSGNTIYF.